This TCR beta chain was sequenced in a study of control samples from healthy donors and cancer patients. V gave up 5 bases and J gave up 9 bases, with 15 bases separating them. This CDR3 is 13 amino acids long. Germline V lookup: CDR1 KGHDR, CDR2 SFDVKD. This clone was observed a single time. TCRdb keeps only in-frame clones here, not all; method: immunoSEQ multiplex PCR. The data show some 65,000 clones, with around four fifths seen just once and about 3.1% held by the top ten. Sequenced sample: PBMCs. The chain joins TRBV24-1 to TRBJ1-2; D is possibly TRBD1 (5 bases). The clonotype was recovered from a woman between 50 and 59 years old with lung cancer. Here the CDR3 DNA reads TGTGCCACCAGTGGTCCGGACAATCTGAGCTACACCTTC. Encoded protein: CATSGPDNLSYTF.